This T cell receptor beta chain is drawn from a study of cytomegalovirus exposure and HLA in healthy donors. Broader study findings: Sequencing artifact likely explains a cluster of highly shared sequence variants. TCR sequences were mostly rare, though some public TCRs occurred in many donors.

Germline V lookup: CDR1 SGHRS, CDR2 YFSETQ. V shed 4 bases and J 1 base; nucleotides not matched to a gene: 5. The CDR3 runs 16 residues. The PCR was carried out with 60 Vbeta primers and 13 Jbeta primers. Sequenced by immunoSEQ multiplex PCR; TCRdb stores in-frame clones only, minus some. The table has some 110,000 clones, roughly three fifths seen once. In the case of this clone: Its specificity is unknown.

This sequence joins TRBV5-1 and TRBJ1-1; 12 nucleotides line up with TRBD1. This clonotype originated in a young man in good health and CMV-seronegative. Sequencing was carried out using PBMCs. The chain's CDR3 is CASSHGTGGENTEAFF. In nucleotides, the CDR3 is TGCGCCAGCAGCCACGGGACAGGGGGCGAGAACACTGAAGCTTTCTTT.